The rows below give T cell receptor beta chains drawn from one sample of a study of CD8 T cells in Susac syndrome. TCRdb passed the immunoSEQ multiplex PCR reads through MiXCR, listing each CDR3 protein once. The data contain 130,000 to 150,000 distinct CDR3 sequences, nearly 95% of them singletons. Sequencing used CD8+ T cells from PBMCs. The receptors were gathered from a human donor in good health. CDR3s include the opening cysteine and the closing phenylalanine or tryptophan. The D gene is left open where the match is weak. Part of the rows lack a size; the others show once, few, many or a class for expanded clones.

J,size,D,V,DNA,CDR3
TRBJ2-1,-,TRBD2,TRBV7-8,TGTGCCAGCAGCTTAGTCCCTAGCGGGAACAATGAGCAGTTCTTC,CASSLVPSGNNEQFF
TRBJ2-1,-,-,TRBV30,TGTGCCTGGAGTGCCGGGAACCGGATTAGGCATGAGCAGTTCTTC,CAWSAGNRIRHEQFF
TRBJ1-1,-,-,TRBV2,TGTGCCAGCTGGAAATCAGAGAACACTGAAGCTTTCTTT,CASWKSENTEAFF
TRBJ2-5,-,-,TRBV29-1,TGCAGCGTTGACTTGTGGGAGCGCCAAGAGACCCAGTACTTC,CSVDLWERQETQYF
TRBJ1-5,-,-,TRBV7-9,TGTGCCAGCAGCTTAGGTACCGATCTTAATCAGCCCCAGCATTTT,CASSLGTDLNQPQHF
TRBJ2-7,-,-,TRBV27,TGTGCCAGCAGTTTACGGACAGTCAACTCCTACGAGCAGTACTTC,CASSLRTVNSYEQYF
TRBJ2-2,-,TRBD2,TRBV20-1,TGCAGTGCTAGCGGGAGGGCGGACACCGGGGAGCTGTTTTTT,CSASGRADTGELFF
TRBJ2-7,-,-,TRBV20-1,TGCAGTGCTAGAGTTAAGGGTGCCCCGGACTACGAGCAGTACTTC,CSARVKGAPDYEQYF
TRBJ2-1,-,-,TRBV6-5,TGTGCCAGCAGTTATTTGGGGTCCCCCTACAATGAGCAGTTCTTC,CASSYLGSPYNEQFF
TRBJ2-7,once,-,TRBV27,TGTGCCGTGATGGGGGGTCTCAACGAGCAGTACTTC,CAVMGGLNEQYF
TRBJ2-3,-,TRBD2,TRBV14,TGTGCCAGCAGCCAAGGGCTAGCGGTTATCACAGATACGCAGTATTTT,CASSQGLAVITDTQYF
TRBJ1-3,-,-,TRBV30,TGTGCCTGGGGGGAGACCATTGAATCAACTGGAAACACCATATATTTT,CAWGETIESTGNTIYF
TRBJ2-1,-,-,TRBV29-1,TGCAGCGCCTGGACAGAATACAATGAGCAGTTCTTC,CSAWTEYNEQFF
TRBJ1-2,-,TRBD1,TRBV4-1,TGCGCCAGCAGCCAAGTGTTGTTCGGGACAGGGGATGGCTACACCTTC,CASSQVLFGTGDGYTF
TRBJ1-5,once,TRBD1,TRBV4-1,TGCGCCAGCAGCCATCTACAGGGGAGCGAGCCCCAGCATTTT,CASSHLQGSEPQHF
TRBJ1-1,-,-,TRBV6-2/TRBV6-3,TGTGCCAGCAGATCCTCCAGCAGGAACACTGAAGCTTTCTTT,CASRSSSRNTEAFF
TRBJ2-6,-,-,TRBV24-1,TGTGCCACCAGTGTGGGAAGGTCTGGGGCCAACGTCCTGACTTTC,CATSVGRSGANVLTF
TRBJ1-2,-,-,TRBV5-1,TGCGCCAGCAGCTTGGAAGGGGATGGCTACACCTTC,CASSLEGDGYTF
TRBJ2-2,-,-,TRBV3-1,TGTGCCAGCAGCCAAGATGTGACCTGGCCCGGGGAGCTGTTTTTT,CASSQDVTWPGELFF
TRBJ2-2,-,-,TRBV12-3/TRBV12-4,TGTGCCAGCAGGGAGGTGGGGAACACCGGGGAGCTGTTTTTT,CASREVGNTGELFF
TRBJ2-2,-,-,TRBV29-1,TGCACAGGACGGGAAAACACCGGGGAGCTGTTTTTT,CTGRENTGELFF
TRBJ2-1,-,-,TRBV9,TGTGCCAGCAGCCCCGGACTAAATTTATTCTACAATGAGCAGTTCTTC,CASSPGLNLFYNEQFF
TRBJ2-5,-,TRBD2,TRBV7-7,TGTGCTAGCAGCCCTACTAGCGCCTGGGAGACCCAGTACTTC,CASSPTSAWETQYF
TRBJ2-5,-,TRBD2,TRBV5-6,TGTGCCAGCAGCAAGACTAGCGGGAGGGAGACCCAGTACTTC,CASSKTSGRETQYF
TRBJ2-7,-,TRBD1,TRBV9,TGTGCCAGCAGCGTAGCGAGGACAGGCAACTACGAGCAGTACTTC,CASSVARTGNYEQYF
TRBJ1-1,-,-,TRBV27,TGTGCCAGCAGTTTATCCCCCAACACTGAAGCTTTCTTT,CASSLSPNTEAFF
TRBJ2-1,-,-,TRBV27,TGTGCCAGCAGCCCCGGGGCCCCCTCGCCGTTCTTC,CASSPGAPSPFF
TRBJ1-1,-,-,TRBV15,TGTGCCACCAGCCGAGAGGGGCAAATGAACACTGAAGCTTTCTTT,CATSREGQMNTEAFF
TRBJ2-3,-,TRBD1,TRBV24-1,TGTGCCACCAGTGATTTGCAGGGGGACACAGATACGCAGTATTTT,CATSDLQGDTDTQYF
TRBJ2-3,-,TRBD1,TRBV29-1,TGCAGCGTAGGGGGACAGGACTACACAGATACGCAGTATTTT,CSVGGQDYTDTQYF
TRBJ1-1,-,TRBD1,TRBV29-1,TGCAGCGTTGAAACAGGGGGCACTGAAGCTTTCTTT,CSVETGGTEAFF
TRBJ2-7,-,TRBD1,TRBV27,TGTGCCAGTAGGGGGACAGGGGAATACGAGCAGTACTTC,CASRGTGEYEQYF
TRBJ2-1,-,-,TRBV9,TGTGCCAGCAGCGCCGGACCCCCGACAGATGAGCAGTTCTTC,CASSAGPPTDEQFF
TRBJ2-1,-,-,TRBV7-9,TGTGCCAGCAGCCCCCAGAGTAATGAGCAGTTCTTC,CASSPQSNEQFF
TRBJ2-2,-,-,TRBV6-1,TGTGCCAGCAGTAGCCGGATCTTGGGGGCGGCCGGGGAGCTGTTTTTT,CASSSRILGAAGELFF
TRBJ2-6,once,-,TRBV19,TGTGCCAGTAAAGGTTCGGAGGGGGAAGCTGGGGCCAACGTCCTGACTTTC,CASKGSEGEAGANVLTF
TRBJ2-7,-,-,TRBV20-1,TGCAGTGCTAGTGTGACAGGAACGACCTACGAGCAGTACTTC,CSASVTGTTYEQYF
TRBJ2-5,-,-,TRBV29-1,TGCAGCGTTCTGGGCGAAGAGACCCAGTACTTC,CSVLGEETQYF
TRBJ2-1,-,-,TRBV21-1,TGTGCCAGCAGCAAACAGGACGGGACTAGGAATTGGTCTAATGAGCAGTTCTTC,CASSKQDGTRNWSNEQFF
TRBJ2-7,-,-,TRBV27,TGTGCCAGCGCCGTCGGGGGTGGGGGCGAGCAGTACTTC,CASAVGGGGEQYF
TRBJ2-7,once,TRBD2,TRBV3-1,TGTGCCAGCAGCCCGGGGGGGCTGAACGAGCAGTACTTC,CASSPGGLNEQYF